Below are 26 T cell receptor beta chains sequenced from a single sample in a study of CD8 T cells in ankylosing spondylitis. Their antigen targets remain unknown. Findings and limits, study-wide: Ankylosing spondylitis blood appeared to be characterized by a TCR beta motif of several highly homologous variants.

MiXCR, applied by TCRdb to the 5' RACE reads, yields one record per CDR3 protein. The sample comprises around 890,000 distinct CDR3 sequences, 12% of which are singletons, and 0.51% rests with the top ten. What was sequenced was blood, either unsorted or a sorted T cell fraction (not recorded which). These TCRs come from a male donor with ankylosing spondylitis.

This clonotype was detected only a few times. The rearrangement uses TRBV11-2 and TRBJ2-5, with TRBD2 matching 8 bases. CDR1 and CDR2 (germline): SGHAT, FQNNGV. This CDR3 has 17 residues. After removal of 1 base from V and 6 bases from J, the junction contained 13 bases not matched to a gene. As DNA, the CDR3 is TGTGCCAGCAGCTTAGTACGGGGGGGTGGGAACGAAAAGACCCAGTACTTC. Translating gives CASSLVRGGGNEKTQYF.

This clonotype has more than one count but fewer than ten. The chain recombines TRBV7-9 with TRBJ2-5; perhaps TRBD2 as D (6 bases). This CDR3 contains 14 residues. V lost 7 bases, J lost 3 bases, and 15 bases lay in between. Per germline, CDR1 SEHNR and CDR2 FQNEAQ (reference sequence). This CDR3 reads CASIPWVAEETQYF. CDR3 DNA: TGTGCCAGCATCCCGTGGGTAGCGGAAGAGACCCAGTACTTC.

This sequence joins TRBV15 and TRBJ2-7, with TRBD2 matching 7 bases. With V trimmed by 1 base and J by 5 bases, 5 bases remained unmatched. In germline, CDR1 is LNHNV, CDR2 YYDKDF (reference sequence). This CDR3 region has 14 residues. The CDR3 DNA reads TGTGCCACCAGCAGAGTTGAGCGGGACCACGAGCAGTACTTC. Protein: CATSRVERDHEQYF.

This clonotype was seen repeatedly, ten times or more. DNA for the CDR3: TGCAGTGCTAAAAGGACTAGCGGGATAGACTTCGACGAGCAGTACTTC. This sequence encodes CSAKRTSGIDFDEQYF. The chain joins TRBV20-1 to TRBJ2-7, with TRBD2 matching over 12 bases. The germline CDR1 and CDR2 sequences are DFQATT and SNEGSKA (reference sequence). The V gene end was trimmed by 4 bases and the J gene end by 5 bases; junction bases not matched to a gene: 12. The length of the CDR3 is 16 residues.

The CDR3 DNA reads as TGTGCCACCAGTGATTTCGGCGGTGAGGAGACCCAGTACTTC. Translation gives CATSDFGGEETQYF. The rearrangement uses TRBV24-1 and TRBJ2-5; D uncertain. V lost 1 base, J lost 5 bases, and 10 bases lay in between. In germline, CDR1 is KGHDR, CDR2 SFDVKD. The CDR3 is 14 amino acids.

The V and J genes are TRBV20-1 and TRBJ2-3, with 7 bases that match TRBD1. The trim removed 6 bases at V and 6 bases at J, leaving 12 bases unmatched. CDR1 DFQATT and CDR2 SNEGSKA come from the germline V gene (reference sequence). This CDR3 is 14 amino acids long. The CDR3 sequence: CSADQTGIDDTQYF. CDR3 DNA sequence: TGCAGTGCCGATCAGACAGGGATAGATGATACGCAGTATTTT.

This clonotype was found a few times. The V and J genes are TRBV9 and TRBJ2-1, with 11 bases identical to TRBD2. The ends lost 0 bases at V and 7 bases at J; junction bases unmatched: 9. Germline V gene lookup returns CDR1 SGDLS and CDR2 YYNGEE. The CDR3 extends over 17 amino acids. The CDR3 bases are TGTGCCAGCAGCGTAGGGCTAGCGGGAGGAAGAGGGAATGAGCAGTTCTTC. Translated, it gives CASSVGLAGGRGNEQFF.

The genes are TRBV15 and TRBJ2-5; 9 bases are a match to TRBD2. The germline gives CDR1 LNHNV, CDR2 YYDKDF (reference sequence). V lost 3 bases, J lost 1 base, and 9 bases stayed unmatched. This CDR3 region has 17 residues. The CDR3 region has the DNA TGTGCCACCAGCAGGGAATTAGCGGGGGCCGTCCAAGAGACCCAGTACTTC. This codes for CATSRELAGAVQETQYF.

In nucleotides, the CDR3 is TGTGCCAGCAGTGACAGGGGACGGAACACTGAAGCTTTCTTT. Its translation: CASSDRGRNTEAFF. The chain recombines TRBV6-1 with TRBJ1-1, with a possible D match to TRBD1 (6 bases). Trimming cost V 3 bases and J 1 base, with 9 bases left between them. The CDR3 sequence is 14 residues long. Germline V gives CDR1 MNHNS, CDR2 SASEGT.

Only a few counts were recorded for this clonotype. The V and J genes are TRBV5-1 and TRBJ2-1; D ambiguous. V gave up 0 bases and J gave up 8 bases, with 12 bases separating them. This CDR3 contains 14 residues. The germline V gene has CDR1 SGHRS and CDR2 YFSETQ. The CDR3, as DNA: TGCGCCAGCAGCTTGGTTACTGGTTTTGATGAGCAGTTCTTC. It is translated as CASSLVTGFDEQFF.

V is TRBV6-5 and J is TRBJ1-2; no firm D call. This CDR3 is built from 12 residues. The V and J ends lost 2 bases and 7 bases respectively, with 8 bases between them. Looked up from germline, CDR1 is MNHEY and CDR2 is SVGAGI. The DNA for the CDR3 is TGTGCCAGCAGTTACAGGGCTGGTGGCTACACCTTC. Translating gives CASSYRAGGYTF.

The chain recombines TRBV20-1 with TRBJ1-5; D is unresolved. In germline, CDR1 is DFQATT, CDR2 SNEGSKA (reference sequence). This CDR3 has 15 residues. The V end was cut by 0 bases, the J end by 0 bases, with 9 bases between. CDR3 DNA sequence: TGCAGTGCTAGAGAGTTACAGTATAGCAATCAGCCCCAGCATTTT. Its translation is CSARELQYSNQPQHF.

V and J are TRBV20-1 and TRBJ1-2; weak D call: TRBD1 (6 bases). The germline gives CDR1 DFQATT, CDR2 SNEGSKA (reference sequence). V dropped 2 bases and J dropped 1 base, with 11 bases sitting between them. This CDR3 is 14 amino acids long. In DNA form, the CDR3 reads TGCAGTGCTAGATCGGACAGCGGTAACTATGGCTACACCTTC. This codes for CSARSDSGNYGYTF.

This clonotype was seen a few times. The chain links TRBV6-1 to TRBJ2-1; possible D gene TRBD1, 5 bases. The CDR3 runs 13 residues. Germline-derived CDR1 and CDR2 are MNHNS and SASEGT. Between the trimmed V and J ends, which lost 5 bases and 5 bases, there was a span of 10 bases. The CDR3 coding sequence is TGTGCCAGCAGTAGGACATGGGACAATGAGCAGTTCTTC. It codes for CASSRTWDNEQFF.

The chain employs TRBV27 and TRBJ1-5, with TRBD1 as a possible D gene (5 bases). The CDR3 runs 15 residues. CDR1 MNHEY and CDR2 SMNVEV come from the germline V gene (reference sequence). The ends were cut back, 3 bases at V and 3 bases at J, with 12 bases in the middle. The CDR3 DNA follows: TGTGCCAGCAGTTTCCGCAGGGAAATCAATCAGCCCCAGCATTTT. Its protein product is CASSFRREINQPQHF.

This chain joins TRBV29-1 and TRBJ2-1; tentative D call: TRBD1 (7 bases). The length of the CDR3 is 12 residues. V was trimmed by 6 bases and J by 6 bases, leaving 12 bases between them. Germline V gene sequence: CDR1 SQVTM, CDR2 ANQGSEA. CDR3 sequence reads: CSVNRGGNEQFF. The CDR3 DNA sequence: TGCAGCGTAAACAGGGGAGGCAATGAGCAGTTCTTC.

CDR3 loop: CASKKFLGDTQYF. The CDR3 DNA sequence: TGTGCCAGCAAAAAGTTCTTGGGGGATACGCAGTATTTT. The genes are TRBV27 and TRBJ2-3; D gene ambiguous. Per the germline V gene, CDR1 is MNHEY and CDR2 is SMNVEV (reference sequence). The CDR3 has 13 residues. V lost 7 bases to trimming and J lost 6 bases, with 14 bases between them.

This clonotype appeared a few times. The genes are TRBV29-1 and TRBJ2-3, with 10 bases that match TRBD1. CDR1 is SQVTM, CDR2 ANQGSEA, per germline. V lost 3 bases, J lost 3 bases, and 6 bases stayed unmatched. This CDR3 comprises 15 residues. CDR3 loop: CSVEPGQGQTDTQYF. The CDR3 DNA is TGCAGCGTTGAGCCGGGACAGGGGCAGACAGATACGCAGTATTTT.

V usage is TRBV5-1 and J usage is TRBJ2-3; possible D gene TRBD2, 6 bases. The CDR3 length is 16 residues. CDR1 and CDR2 from the germline V gene are SGHRS and YFSETQ. Trimming left V 4 bases short and J 6 bases short, with 21 bases between. The CDR3 here is CASSALAGPGLDTQYF. CDR3 coding DNA: TGCGCCAGCAGCGCCCTGGCGGGGCCCGGATTGGATACGCAGTATTTT.

This clonotype was observed at least ten times. This rearrangement joins TRBV15 to TRBJ1-2; D gene unclear. Trimming left V 0 bases short and J 8 bases short, with 16 bases between. The germline CDR1 and CDR2 sequences are LNHNV and YYDKDF (reference sequence). The CDR3 extends over 15 amino acids. The CDR3 region has the DNA TGTGCCACCAGCAGAGACCTAGGACTTGGGGAAGGCTACACCTTC. Amino acids: CATSRDLGLGEGYTF.

This clonotype was observed a few times. V is TRBV10-3 and J is TRBJ1-2; tentative D call: TRBD1 (6 bases). Germline assignment: CDR1 ENHRY and CDR2 SYGVKD. V was pared by 10 bases and J by 3 bases, with 15 bases between. This CDR3 contains 13 residues. The CDR3 reads CATGQKKDYGYTF. CDR3 DNA sequence: TGTGCCACCGGACAGAAAAAGGACTATGGCTACACCTTC.

The CDR3: CAISEEGGGLETQYF. CDR3 DNA sequence: TGTGCCATCAGTGAGGAGGGAGGGGGCCTAGAGACCCAGTACTTC. The J gene is TRBJ2-5, the V gene TRBV10-3; D may match TRBD1 or TRBD2 (7 bases each). V was pared by 2 bases and J by 4 bases, with 14 bases between. This CDR3 has 15 amino acids. From germline, CDR1 is ENHRY and CDR2 SYGVKD.

This clonotype was detected once. This sequence joins TRBV6-5 and TRBJ2-7; 8 nucleotides agree with TRBD1. Germline CDR1 MNHEY, CDR2 SVGAGI. The CDR3 sequence is 16 residues long. Losses at the gene ends were 4 bases for V and 3 bases for J; bases not matched to a gene: 11. CDR3 protein: CASSFLPGQVDYEQYF. The CDR3 nucleotides are TGTGCCAGCAGTTTCCTCCCGGGACAGGTAGACTACGAGCAGTACTTC.

The J gene is TRBJ2-7, the V gene TRBV28; D remains unclear. This CDR3 spans 12 amino acids. The V end was cut by 10 bases, the J end by 4 bases, with 14 bases between. The germline V gene has CDR1 MDHEN and CDR2 SYDVKM. CDR3 bases: TGTGCCACCAGAACCGACGTATACGAGCAGTACTTC. As protein: CATRTDVYEQYF.

This clonotype has only a few counts. This chain links TRBV7-3 with TRBJ2-1; D is unresolved. Germline CDR1 SGHTA, CDR2 FQGTGA. The CDR3 is made up of 15 amino acids. The V end lost 5 bases, the J end lost 3 bases, and 14 bases lay between the germline ends. CDR3 in DNA: TGTGCCAGCAGCCCTAGTGGTGTTTACTACAATGAGCAGTTCTTC. It translates to CASSPSGVYYNEQFF.

The chain recombines TRBV10-3 with TRBJ2-5, with D possibly being TRBD2 (6 bases). CDR1 is ENHRY, CDR2 SYGVKD, per germline. CDR3 length: 15 amino acids. Trimming cost V 1 base and J 0 bases, with 9 bases left between them. CDR3 bases: TGTGCCATCAGTGAGTGGCGGGGAGACCAAGAGACCCAGTACTTC. Amino acids: CAISEWRGDQETQYF.